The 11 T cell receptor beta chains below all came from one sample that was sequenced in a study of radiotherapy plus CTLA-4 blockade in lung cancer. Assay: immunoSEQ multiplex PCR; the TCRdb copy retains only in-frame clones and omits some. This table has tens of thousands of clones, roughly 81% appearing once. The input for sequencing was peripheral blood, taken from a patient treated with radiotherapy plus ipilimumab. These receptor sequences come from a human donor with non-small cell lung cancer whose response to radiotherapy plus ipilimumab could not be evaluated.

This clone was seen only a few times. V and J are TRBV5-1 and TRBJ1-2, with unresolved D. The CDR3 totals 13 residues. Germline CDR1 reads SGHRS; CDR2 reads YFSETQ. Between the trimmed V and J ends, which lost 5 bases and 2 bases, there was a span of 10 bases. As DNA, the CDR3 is TGCGCCAGCAGTCTGGGAGGGAACTATGGCTACACCTTC. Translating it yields CASSLGGNYGYTF.

DNA of the CDR3: TGTGCCAGCAGCTTCTCGAACGGTTTGGTTGAGACCCAGTACTTC. Its protein product is CASSFSNGLVETQYF. The chain carries TRBV7-8 and TRBJ2-5; D ambiguous. Per germline, CDR1 SGHVS and CDR2 FQNEAQ. V lost 3 bases and J lost 5, with 16 bases in between. The CDR3 has 15 amino acids.

The CDR3 region is CAWSAGTGRSPPLHF. The CDR3 bases are TGTGCCTGGAGTGCCGGGACAGGGCGATCCCCGCCCCTCCACTTT. The chain joins TRBV30 to TRBJ1-6; TRBD1 matches at 9 bases. The germline CDR1 and CDR2 sequences are GTSNPN and SVGIG (reference sequence). The CDR3 covers 15 residues. Unmatched junction bases numbered 11, after V lost 1 base and J lost 13 bases.

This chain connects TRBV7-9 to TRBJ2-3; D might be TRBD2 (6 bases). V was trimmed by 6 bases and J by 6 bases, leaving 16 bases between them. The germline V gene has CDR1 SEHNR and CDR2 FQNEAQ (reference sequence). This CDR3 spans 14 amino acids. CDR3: CASSPLKRVDTQYF. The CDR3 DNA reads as TGTGCCAGCAGTCCTCTTAAGCGGGTTGATACGCAGTATTTT.

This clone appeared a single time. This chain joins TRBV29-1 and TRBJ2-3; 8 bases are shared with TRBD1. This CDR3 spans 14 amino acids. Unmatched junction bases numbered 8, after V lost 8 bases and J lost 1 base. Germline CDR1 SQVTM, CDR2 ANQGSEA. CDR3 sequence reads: CSLVPGQGTDTQYF. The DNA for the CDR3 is TGCAGCTTAGTTCCGGGACAGGGCACAGATACGCAGTATTTT.

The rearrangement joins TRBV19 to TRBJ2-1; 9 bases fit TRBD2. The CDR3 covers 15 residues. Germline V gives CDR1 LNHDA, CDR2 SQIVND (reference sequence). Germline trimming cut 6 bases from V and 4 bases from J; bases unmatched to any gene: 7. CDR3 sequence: CASSPGTSYYNEQFF. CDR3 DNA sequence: TGTGCCAGTAGCCCCGGGACTAGCTATTACAATGAGCAGTTCTTC.

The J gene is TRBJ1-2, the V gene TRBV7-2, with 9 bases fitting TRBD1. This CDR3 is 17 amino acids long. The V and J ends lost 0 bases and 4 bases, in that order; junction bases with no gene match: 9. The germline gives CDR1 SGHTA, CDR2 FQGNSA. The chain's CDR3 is CASSLAVNRGLSYGYTF. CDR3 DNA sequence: TGTGCCAGCAGCTTAGCGGTCAACAGGGGGCTCTCCTATGGCTACACCTTC.

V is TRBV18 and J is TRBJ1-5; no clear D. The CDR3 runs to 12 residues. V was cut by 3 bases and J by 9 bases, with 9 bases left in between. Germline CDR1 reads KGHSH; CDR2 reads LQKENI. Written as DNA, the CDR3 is TGTGCCAGCTCACCGGACGAGGGGCCCCAGCATTTT. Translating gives CASSPDEGPQHF.

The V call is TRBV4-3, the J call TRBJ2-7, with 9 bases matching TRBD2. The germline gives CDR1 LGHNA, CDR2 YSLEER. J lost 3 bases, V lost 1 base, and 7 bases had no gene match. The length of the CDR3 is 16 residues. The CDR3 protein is CASSQASLAGFYEQYF. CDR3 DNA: TGCGCCAGCAGCCAAGCATCCCTAGCGGGGTTCTACGAGCAGTACTTC.

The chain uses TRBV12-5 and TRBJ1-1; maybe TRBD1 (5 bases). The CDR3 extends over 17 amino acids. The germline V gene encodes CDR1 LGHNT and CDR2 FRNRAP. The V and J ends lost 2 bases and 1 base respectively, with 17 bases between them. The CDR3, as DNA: TGTGCTAGTGGTTTGTCTAAACGGGACTCCCAGAACACTGAAGCTTTCTTT. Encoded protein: CASGLSKRDSQNTEAFF.

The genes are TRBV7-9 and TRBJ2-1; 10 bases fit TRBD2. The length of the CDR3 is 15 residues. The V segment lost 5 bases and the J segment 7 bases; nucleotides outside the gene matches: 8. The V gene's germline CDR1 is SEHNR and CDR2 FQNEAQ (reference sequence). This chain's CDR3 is CASSPGLAMGNEQFF. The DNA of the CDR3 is TGTGCCAGCAGCCCGGGACTAGCGATGGGGAATGAGCAGTTCTTC.